These 25 T cell receptor beta chains share one sample of origin, sequenced in a study of human T cells and chemical hapten exposure. Noted time point: pre-sensitization, week 0. Treatment in this sample: therapeutic diphenylcyclopropenone sensitization with weekly scalp DPC. TCRdb analysed the RACE reads with MiXCR anew, one entry per CDR3 protein. Among 250,000 or so distinct CDR3 sequences listed, about 9.4% were seen once. This specimen consisted of whole blood, obtained in connection with sensitization to the hapten diphenylcyclopropenone (DPC). Receptors originate from a woman in her forties with alopecia areata. Some clones in this sample may be carry-over from other donors' samples.

This clonotype was seen repeatedly, ten times or more. The chain carries TRBV7-2 and TRBJ2-3, with 8 bases identical to TRBD2. This CDR3 comprises 14 residues. Per the germline V gene, CDR1 is SGHTA and CDR2 is FQGNSA. V lost 5 bases and J lost 5; bases outside the gene matches: 6. The CDR3, as DNA: TGTGCCAGCAGCCCGGGACTAGAAAGAGATACGCAGTATTTT. Translating gives CASSPGLERDTQYF.

This clonotype was detected only a few times. The rearrangement uses TRBV7-9 and TRBJ2-1; D not resolved. There are 13 residues in the CDR3. CDR1 SEHNR and CDR2 FQNEAQ come from the germline V gene (reference sequence). V dropped 5 bases and J dropped 5 bases, with 10 bases sitting between them. CDR3 in amino acids: CASSQDSHNEQFF. CDR3 nucleotide sequence: TGTGCCAGCAGCCAAGACTCACACAATGAGCAGTTCTTC.

This clonotype was seen more than once but under ten times. The gene calls are TRBV4-1 and TRBJ2-3; 8 nucleotides align to TRBD2. CDR1 MGHRA and CDR2 YSYEKL come from the germline V gene. The CDR3 is 19 residues long. With 0 bases clipped from V and 0 bases from J, the junction kept 11 bases outside the gene matches. CDR3 nucleotide sequence: TGCGCCAGCAGCCAAGAAGGAGGGCTGAGACTAGCGAGCACAGATACGCAGTATTTT. It codes for CASSQEGGLRLASTDTQYF.

V gene TRBV11-2 combines with J gene TRBJ2-5; 10 bases are a match to TRBD2. Germline assignment: CDR1 SGHAT and CDR2 FQNNGV. J lost 2 bases, V lost 0 bases, and 9 bases had no gene match. CDR3 length: 18 amino acids. CDR3 nucleotide sequence: TGTGCCAGCAGCTTAGAAGGCGTGGCTAGCGGGGGACAAGAGACCCAGTACTTC. Residues: CASSLEGVASGGQETQYF.

This chain connects TRBV12-3 or TRBV12-4 to TRBJ2-7; 7 nucleotides line up with TRBD2. With V trimmed by 1 base and J by 6 bases, 6 bases remained unmatched. This CDR3 has 14 amino acids. This CDR3 reads CASSLGGRGREQYF. The CDR3 nucleotides read TGTGCCAGCAGTTTAGGAGGGAGGGGCCGCGAGCAGTACTTC.

This clonotype was seen a few times. The rearrangement links TRBV28 to TRBJ2-1, with 7 positions matching TRBD2. The CDR3 runs 15 residues. Looked up from germline, CDR1 is MDHEN and CDR2 is SYDVKM. V lost 10 bases, J lost 6 bases, and 15 bases stayed unmatched. The CDR3 DNA follows: TGTGCCATCGAGGTGGGAGCGGGGCCCCCCAATGAGCAGTTCTTC. Encoded protein: CAIEVGAGPPNEQFF.

This clonotype was seen more than once but under ten times. J is TRBJ1-2 and V is TRBV4-2; a weak D match, TRBD1 (5 bases). The CDR3 totals 15 residues. The ends were cut back, 2 bases at V and 0 bases at J, with 10 bases in the middle. CDR1 and CDR2 (germline): LGHNA, YNFKEQ. Here the CDR3 reads CASSQTTATNYGYTF. CDR3 DNA: TGTGCCAGCAGCCAAACGACAGCTACTAACTATGGCTACACCTTC.

The rearrangement joins TRBV7-8 to TRBJ1-3; D is possibly TRBD1 (6 bases). The length of the CDR3 is 17 residues. Germline V gene sequence: CDR1 SGHVS, CDR2 FQNEAQ. V lost 5 bases and J lost 0, with 17 bases in between. The CDR3 spells CASSPLRTVASGNTIYF. The DNA of the CDR3 is TGTGCCAGCAGCCCACTCCGGACAGTGGCCTCTGGAAACACCATATATTTT.

This clonotype has only a few counts. V gene TRBV6-6 combines with J gene TRBJ2-5, with TRBD2 matching 8 bases. The germline V gene has CDR1 MNHNY and CDR2 SVGAGI (reference sequence). CDR3 length equals 15 residues. With V trimmed by 7 bases and J by 5 bases, 12 bases remained unmatched. CDR3 residues: CASTLAGSPGETQYF. The CDR3 nucleotides are TGTGCCAGCACGCTAGCGGGTTCCCCCGGGGAGACCCAGTACTTC.

This clonotype was detected only a few times. The rearrangement links TRBV4-2 to TRBJ1-5; 7 positions match TRBD1. This CDR3 comprises 16 residues. V dropped 0 bases and J dropped 0; count of bases not matched to a gene: 2. The germline gives CDR1 LGHNA, CDR2 YNFKEQ. CDR3 in DNA: TGTGCCAGCAGCCAAGAAAACAGGGGTAGCAATCAGCCCCAGCATTTT. Translating gives CASSQENRGSNQPQHF.

The chain links TRBV7-2 to TRBJ1-2; D unresolved. Trimming shortened V by 5 bases and J by 4 bases, and 17 bases separated the two germline ends. Germline V gene lookup returns CDR1 SGHTA and CDR2 FQGNSA. The CDR3 runs 15 residues. The CDR3 DNA reads as TGTGCCAGCAGCCCCTCCTCCGGGGTACGCTATGGCTACACCTTC. Translated: CASSPSSGVRYGYTF.

In its sample, this clonotype was seen many times. The chain links TRBV2 to TRBJ2-3; no clear D gene. V shed 3 bases and J shed 3 bases, with 4 bases lying between them. CDR1 is SNHLY, CDR2 FYNNEI, per germline. The CDR3 contains 12 residues. This CDR3 is CASSDRTDTQYF. DNA for the CDR3: TGTGCCAGCAGTGACAGGACAGATACGCAGTATTTT.

The chain joins TRBV9 to TRBJ2-1, with a possible D match to TRBD2 (7 bases). Germline CDR1 reads SGDLS; CDR2 reads YYNGEE. V shed 6 bases and J shed 6 bases, with 25 bases lying between them. CDR3 length: 17 residues. CDR3 in DNA: TGTGCCAGCACCGTGGGGCGGGGGCCCCTCTCTCGCAATGAGCAGTTCTTC. Translated: CASTVGRGPLSRNEQFF.

This chain joins TRBV7-8 and TRBJ2-7; D gene uncertain. Per the germline V gene, CDR1 is SGHVS and CDR2 is FQNEAQ. The CDR3 spans 14 residues. The V gene lost 6 bases and the J gene lost 2 bases, with 14 bases spanning the gap. The CDR3 DNA reads TGTGCCAGCAGTTCAATTTCCCCTACCTACGAGCAGTACTTC. Translating it yields CASSSISPTYEQYF.

This clonotype occurred a few times. The rearrangement uses TRBV7-6 and TRBJ2-7; unclear D gene. The germline gives CDR1 SGHVS, CDR2 FNYEAQ. Trimming removed 1 base from V and 5 bases from J, with 9 bases in between. The CDR3 is 13 amino acids. In nucleotides, the CDR3 is TGTGCCAGCAGCTTAGGGCGCGTGGACGAGCAGTACTTC. Protein: CASSLGRVDEQYF.

The rearrangement links TRBV7-8 to TRBJ2-3; 8 bases are a match to TRBD1. The ends lost 1 base at V and 0 bases at J; junction bases unmatched: 6. The CDR3 extends over 17 amino acids. The germline gives CDR1 SGHVS, CDR2 FQNEAQ. The CDR3 loop is CASSLVLGQGSTDTQYF. CDR3 sequence (DNA): TGTGCCAGCAGCTTAGTTCTCGGACAGGGTAGCACAGATACGCAGTATTTT.

This chain joins TRBV29-1 and TRBJ2-1, with unresolved D. The CDR3 extends over 12 amino acids. V was clipped by 1 base and J by 10 bases, with 11 bases between them. The V gene's germline CDR1 is SQVTM and CDR2 ANQGSEA. The CDR3 nucleotides read TGCAGCGTTGAAGTCAACCTCGGAGAGCAGTTCTTC. Protein product: CSVEVNLGEQFF.

This clonotype was seen ten or more times. The rearrangement links TRBV7-9 to TRBJ2-1; D may be TRBD1 or TRBD2 (5 bases each). V lost 5 bases and J lost 4, with 12 bases in between. The CDR3 covers 14 residues. Germline V gene data show CDR1 as SEHNR and CDR2 as FQNEAQ (reference sequence). The CDR3 sequence: CASSPPGRYNEQFF. Written as DNA, the CDR3 is TGTGCCAGCAGCCCCCCGGGGCGATACAATGAGCAGTTCTTC.

The J gene is TRBJ2-7, the V gene TRBV20-1, with 7 positions matching TRBD1. From germline, CDR1 is DFQATT and CDR2 SNEGSKA (reference sequence). This CDR3 has 12 residues. Trimming removed 3 bases from V and 4 bases from J; junction bases left unmatched: 3. Here the CDR3 DNA reads TGCAGTGCTAGCGGGGACAGATACGAGCAGTACTTC. The encoded protein is CSASGDRYEQYF.

This clonotype was counted many times. This chain connects TRBV4-3 to TRBJ1-2; D uncertain. CDR1 LGHNA and CDR2 YSLEER come from the germline V gene. With 1 base removed from V and 5 bases from J, the gap between germline ends came to 8 bases. This CDR3 is 13 amino acids long. CDR3 amino acids: CASSQVPGYGYTF. The CDR3 DNA is TGCGCCAGCAGCCAAGTGCCGGGGTATGGCTACACCTTC.

The chain recombines TRBV6-6 with TRBJ2-2; 13 bases align to TRBD2. In germline, CDR1 is MNHNY, CDR2 SVGAGI (reference sequence). The CDR3 has 14 residues. Trimming at V came to 8 bases and at J to 8 bases, leaving 5 bases not matched to a gene. The DNA for the CDR3 is TGTGCCAGCCACGGGACTAGCGGGATAGGGGAGCTGTTTTTT. The encoded protein is CASHGTSGIGELFF.

Here the CDR3 DNA reads TGTGCCAGCAGCCCAGGGTTTACTAATGAAAAACTGTTTTTT. As protein: CASSPGFTNEKLFF. The chain couples TRBV12-3 or TRBV12-4 to TRBJ1-4, with a possible D match to TRBD1 (5 bases). The V and J ends lost 6 bases and 2 bases respectively, with 10 bases between them. The CDR3 is made up of 14 amino acids.

This clonotype appeared a few times. The chain's CDR3 is CASTKARTGGNEQYF. DNA of the CDR3: TGTGCCAGCACCAAAGCCCGGACAGGGGGTAACGAGCAGTACTTC. The chain uses TRBV6-2 or TRBV6-3 and TRBJ2-7; 10 nucleotides match TRBD1. V gave up 7 bases and J gave up 5 bases; unmatched junction bases: 11. CDR3 length: 15 residues. Germline CDR1 and CDR2: MNHEY and SVGEGT.

There are many counts of this clonotype. This chain joins TRBV27 and TRBJ2-1; TRBD2 matches 7 bases. Germline CDR1 MNHEY, CDR2 SMNVEV (reference sequence). J lost 2 bases, V lost 7 bases, and 5 bases had no gene match. The CDR3 is made up of 14 amino acids. This CDR3 reads CASMRLAAYNEQFF. CDR3 nucleotide sequence: TGTGCCAGCATGCGTCTAGCGGCCTACAATGAGCAGTTCTTC.

This clonotype was counted between two and nine times. The CDR3 loop reads CASSLYLDPNSPLHF. CDR3 nucleotide sequence: TGTGCCAGCAGCTTATACCTAGACCCCAATTCACCCCTCCACTTT. The chain combines TRBV7-9 with TRBJ1-6; D gene ambiguous. In germline, CDR1 is SEHNR, CDR2 FQNEAQ (reference sequence). Trimming shortened V by 2 bases and J by 7 bases, and 12 bases separated the two germline ends. This CDR3 comprises 15 residues.